This T cell receptor beta chain was found in a study of diagnostic markers for celiac disease. One entry per CDR3 protein, without DNA, is what TCRdb gives after re-calling the reads. Its table lists over a thousand distinct CDR3 sequences. Germline V gene sequence: CDR1 SNHLY, CDR2 FYNNEI. The CDR3 is 14 residues long. Sequenced input: either unsorted cells or a sorted T cell fraction (not recorded which). The chain couples TRBV2 to TRBJ2-3; no DNA is available, so the TRBD2 call from TCRdb remains unchecked. The clonotype was recovered from a human donor. The CDR3 here is CASGLAGVTDTQYF.